This TCR beta chain was observed in a study of T cell responses to AZD1222 COVID-19 vaccine. Study-wide results and limits: Spike-specific TCR repertoires showed rising breadth and depth after two AZD1222 doses. Recipients of AZD1222 seropositive at baseline numbered only 6 or 7. Nearly half of spike-specific TCRs reportedly target unmutated variant regions.

Comments on this clone: Antigen: not known.

Assay used: immunoSEQ multiplex PCR; TCRdb lists only in-frame clones, some missing. This table holds about 89,000 clones, around nine tenths found once. The receptor was derived from an adult in good health. Material: peripheral blood, obtained on day 0 of MenACWY control vaccination.

The CDR3 DNA sequence: TGCAGCGCCGTTAGGCAAACAAACACCGGGGAGCTGTTTTTT. It specifies CSAVRQTNTGELFF. The V gene is TRBV29-1, the J gene TRBJ2-2; unclear D gene. Per the germline V gene, CDR1 is SQVTM and CDR2 is ANQGSEA. The germline V and J ends were trimmed by 7 bases and 2 bases, with 14 bases remaining between them. The CDR3 sequence is 14 residues long.